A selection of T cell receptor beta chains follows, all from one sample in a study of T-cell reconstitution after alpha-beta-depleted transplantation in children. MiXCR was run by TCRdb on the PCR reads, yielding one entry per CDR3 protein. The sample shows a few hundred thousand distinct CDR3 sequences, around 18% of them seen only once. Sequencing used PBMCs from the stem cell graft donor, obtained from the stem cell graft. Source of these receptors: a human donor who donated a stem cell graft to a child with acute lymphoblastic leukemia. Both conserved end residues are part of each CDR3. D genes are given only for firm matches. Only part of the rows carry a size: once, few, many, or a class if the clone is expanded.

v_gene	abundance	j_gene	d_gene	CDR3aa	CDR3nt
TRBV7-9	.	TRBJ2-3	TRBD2	CASSYHGRYDTQYF	TGTGCCAGCAGCTACCACGGGAGGTACGATACGCAGTATTTT
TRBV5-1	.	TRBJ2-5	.	CASSRSPRGSMEETQYF	TGCGCCAGCAGCCGATCCCCGAGGGGTAGTATGGAAGAGACCCAGTACTTC
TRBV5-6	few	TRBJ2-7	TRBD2	CASSLAGVFEQYF	TGTGCCAGCAGCCTAGCGGGAGTCTTCGAGCAGTACTTC
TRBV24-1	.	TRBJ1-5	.	CATSDSSGGNQPQHF	TGTGCCACCAGTGACTCCTCTGGGGGTAATCAGCCCCAGCATTTT
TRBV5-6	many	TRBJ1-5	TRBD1	CASSSGQGGQPQHF	TGTGCCAGCAGCTCGGGACAGGGTGGACAGCCCCAGCATTTT
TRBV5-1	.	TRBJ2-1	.	CASSITSGAANEQFF	TGCGCCAGCAGCATTACTAGTGGGGCGGCCAATGAGCAGTTCTTC
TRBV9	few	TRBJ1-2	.	CASSLTYTTYYGYTF	TGTGCCAGCAGCCTAACCTACACGACCTACTATGGCTACACCTTC
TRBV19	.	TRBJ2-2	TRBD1	CASTGQGAYTGELFF	TGTGCCAGTACGGGACAGGGTGCCTACACCGGGGAGCTGTTTTTT
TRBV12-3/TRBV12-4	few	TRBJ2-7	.	CASSLSWRYEQYF	TGTGCCAGCAGTTTGTCGTGGCGTTACGAGCAGTACTTC
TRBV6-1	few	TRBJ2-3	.	CASSPRHGLDTQYF	TGTGCCAGCAGCCCCCGACATGGCCTGGATACGCAGTATTTT
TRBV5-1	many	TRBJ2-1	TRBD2	CASSPGLAGVNEQFF	TGCGCCAGCAGCCCGGGACTAGCGGGGGTCAATGAGCAGTTCTTC